This TCR beta chain was sequenced during a study of neoadjuvant anti-PD-1 for oral cavity cancer. Study results and caveats: Treg/Th17 ratio rose with pretreatment blood and fell with post-treatment tumor TCRbeta clonality.

PBMC libraries mostly used 400 to 550 ng of input genomic DNA, with six replicates per sample. Some clones are missing from TCRdb's copy, which holds only in-frame ones; the method was immunoSEQ multiplex PCR. This sample has over 11,000 clones, with roughly 74% found just once. Stated time point: after neoadjuvant nivolumab, at surgical resection. Germline lookup yields CDR1 MNHNY and CDR2 SVGAGI (reference sequence). The CDR3 runs to 12 residues. V dropped 5 bases and J dropped 5 bases, with 9 bases sitting between them. This clone appeared a few times. Its antigen remains unknown. This sequence was found in a person aged 40-85 years with oral cavity squamous cell carcinoma. The starting material was PBMCs, obtained after nivolumab (anti-PD-1) treatment. The chain uses TRBV6-6 and TRBJ1-2; possible D gene TRBD1, 5 bases. This CDR3 reads CASSPTGYGYTF. The CDR3 DNA reads TGTGCCAGCAGTCCCACAGGATATGGCTACACCTTC.